The TCR beta chain under discussion was sequenced for a study of blood T cell repertoires in COVID-19. In the original workflow: Reference gene primer amplification gave nucleated cell count estimates. Data came from immunoSEQ multiplex PCR; TCRdb stores just in-frame clones and leaves some out. From that table come the V and J calls and clone size; the DNA was used to work out D and trimming. This table has over 400,000 clones, approximately 88% appearing once. The germline CDR1 and CDR2 sequences are SNHLY and FYNNEI. The CDR3 has 14 residues. V shed 5 bases and J shed 3 bases, with 13 bases lying between them.

The sample comprised peripheral blood. This clonotype was sampled from a woman aged 50 to 65 with COVID-19, enrolled during active disease. The chain recombines TRBV2 with TRBJ1-1; no firm D call. The CDR3 here is CASSPRERDTEAFF. The CDR3 DNA reads TGTGCCAGCAGTCCTAGGGAGAGGGACACTGAAGCTTTCTTT.